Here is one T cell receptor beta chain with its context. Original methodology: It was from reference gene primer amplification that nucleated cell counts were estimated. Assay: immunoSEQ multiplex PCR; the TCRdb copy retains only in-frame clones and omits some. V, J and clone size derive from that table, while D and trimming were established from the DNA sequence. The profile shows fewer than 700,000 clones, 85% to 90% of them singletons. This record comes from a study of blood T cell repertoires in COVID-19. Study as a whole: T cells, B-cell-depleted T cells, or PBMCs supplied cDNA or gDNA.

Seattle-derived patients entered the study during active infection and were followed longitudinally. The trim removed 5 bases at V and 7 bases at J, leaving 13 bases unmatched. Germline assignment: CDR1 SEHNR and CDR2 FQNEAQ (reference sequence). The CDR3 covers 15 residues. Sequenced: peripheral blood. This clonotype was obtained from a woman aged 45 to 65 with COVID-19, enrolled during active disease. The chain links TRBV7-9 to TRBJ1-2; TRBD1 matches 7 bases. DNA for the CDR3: TGTGCCAGCAGCCTCCGGACAGGTCAGGCGATTGGCTACACCTTC. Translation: CASSLRTGQAIGYTF.